The rows below give T cell receptor beta chains drawn from one sample of a study of human T cells and chemical hapten exposure. TCRdb ran MiXCR on the RACE reads and lists one entry per CDR3 protein. This table holds 85,000 to 100,000 distinct CDR3 sequences, 25% to 35% found once. Source: whole blood, taken in connection with sensitization to the hapten diphenylcyclopropenone (DPC). Receptors originate from a man in his forties or fifties with alopecia areata. Some clones in this sample may be carry-over from other donors' samples. Each CDR3 is given with its conserved first and last residue.

j_gene: TRBJ1-5; v_gene: TRBV5-1; CDR3aa: CASSLTGTGNQPQHF
j_gene: TRBJ2-2; v_gene: TRBV19; CDR3aa: CASSKKTGGDTGELFF
j_gene: TRBJ1-5; v_gene: TRBV12-3/TRBV12-4; CDR3aa: CASSPGTGMIGQPQHF
j_gene: TRBJ2-3; v_gene: TRBV28; CDR3aa: CASSLYSISGHTQYF
j_gene: TRBJ1-5; v_gene: TRBV29-1; CDR3aa: CSVLSGNSNQPQHF
j_gene: TRBJ1-4; v_gene: TRBV20-1; CDR3aa: CSARGMSGRKATNEKLFF
j_gene: TRBJ1-2; v_gene: TRBV5-1; CDR3aa: CASSLEGMPNYGYTF
j_gene: TRBJ1-1; v_gene: TRBV6-6; CDR3aa: CASSSRGSRNTEAFF
j_gene: TRBJ2-5; v_gene: TRBV7-2; CDR3aa: CASSLARGNRETQYF
j_gene: TRBJ2-3; v_gene: TRBV12-3/TRBV12-4; CDR3aa: CASRPPKSRDGGLTDTQYF
j_gene: TRBJ2-7; v_gene: TRBV27; CDR3aa: CASSSNTGEQYF
j_gene: TRBJ2-3; v_gene: TRBV20-1; CDR3aa: CSATLAGGDGTQYF
j_gene: TRBJ2-1; v_gene: TRBV6-6; CDR3aa: CASSYSGVEQFF
j_gene: TRBJ1-1; v_gene: TRBV27; CDR3aa: CASRKTGRSAEAFF
j_gene: TRBJ1-4; v_gene: TRBV10-3; CDR3aa: CAIRDPLGEKLFF
j_gene: TRBJ2-3; v_gene: TRBV20-1; CDR3aa: CSANRGVVTDTQYF
j_gene: TRBJ2-3; v_gene: TRBV4-3; CDR3aa: CASSQDFVSRDTQYF
j_gene: TRBJ2-3; v_gene: TRBV6-5; CDR3aa: CASSYSSLAGVADTQYF
j_gene: TRBJ2-7; v_gene: TRBV5-5; CDR3aa: CASSLFIVSSYEQYF
j_gene: TRBJ1-2; v_gene: TRBV18; CDR3aa: CASSPGPGRGVYGYTF
j_gene: TRBJ1-6; v_gene: TRBV6-2/TRBV6-3; CDR3aa: CASSYSSRTNSPLHF
j_gene: TRBJ2-7; v_gene: TRBV20-1; CDR3aa: CSARDLRQGDEQYF
j_gene: TRBJ2-5; v_gene: TRBV29-1; CDR3aa: CSVDRTGGEETQYF
j_gene: TRBJ2-1; v_gene: TRBV7-2; CDR3aa: CASSSRGPGYYNEQFF
j_gene: TRBJ2-3; v_gene: TRBV7-6; CDR3aa: CASSLWTGGIVDTQYF
j_gene: TRBJ2-7; v_gene: TRBV14; CDR3aa: CASSHPGQGYEQYF
j_gene: TRBJ2-3; v_gene: TRBV2; CDR3aa: CASNRESTDTQYF
j_gene: TRBJ1-5; v_gene: TRBV6-6; CDR3aa: CASSYRQGNQPQHF
j_gene: TRBJ1-2; v_gene: TRBV20-1; CDR3aa: CSAHLEPLRDGYTF
j_gene: TRBJ2-3; v_gene: TRBV6-4; CDR3aa: CASSESGEGSTDTQYF
j_gene: TRBJ2-1; v_gene: TRBV7-9; CDR3aa: CASSSTGTGSNEQFF
j_gene: TRBJ2-7; v_gene: TRBV7-2; CDR3aa: CASSLEQSYEQYF
j_gene: TRBJ2-7; v_gene: TRBV20-1; CDR3aa: CSANSGLSSYEQYF
j_gene: TRBJ2-7; v_gene: TRBV28; CDR3aa: CASSFVGDQSYEQYF
j_gene: TRBJ2-6; v_gene: TRBV12-3/TRBV12-4; CDR3aa: CASSLEGYSSLSGANVLTF
j_gene: TRBJ2-1; v_gene: TRBV20-1; CDR3aa: CSARANARGSIYNEQFF
j_gene: TRBJ2-3; v_gene: TRBV20-1; CDR3aa: CSARVNRGWTDTQYF
j_gene: TRBJ2-1; v_gene: TRBV6-1; CDR3aa: CASSEAANNEQFF
j_gene: TRBJ2-4; v_gene: TRBV6-5; CDR3aa: CATSRADLSGSGQNIQYF
j_gene: TRBJ2-7; v_gene: TRBV20-1; CDR3aa: CSARGGSHEQYF
j_gene: TRBJ1-1; v_gene: TRBV4-1; CDR3aa: CASTPEQVANTEAFF
j_gene: TRBJ2-3; v_gene: TRBV6-6; CDR3aa: CASSSPGLAGGKGDTQYF
j_gene: TRBJ1-1; v_gene: TRBV6-5; CDR3aa: CASSYMGGTEAFF
j_gene: TRBJ2-1; v_gene: TRBV7-9; CDR3aa: CASSPGTGRFF
j_gene: TRBJ1-1; v_gene: TRBV7-9; CDR3aa: CASSFYTNTEAFF
j_gene: TRBJ2-1; v_gene: TRBV20-1; CDR3aa: CSARDWSFF
j_gene: TRBJ1-1; v_gene: TRBV18; CDR3aa: CASSPMQTQGTEAFF
j_gene: TRBJ2-3; v_gene: TRBV7-9; CDR3aa: CASSWTGGDSTDTQYF
j_gene: TRBJ2-7; v_gene: TRBV5-1; CDR3aa: CASSQEGRETYEQYF
j_gene: TRBJ1-5; v_gene: TRBV6-1; CDR3aa: CASLYLGTGRTSNQPQHF